These 7 T cell receptor beta chains were all obtained from the same sample, sequenced in a study of high-grade serous ovarian cancer treatment subgroups. Tumor tissue was taken before any definitive surgery or chemotherapy was given. The assay was immunoSEQ multiplex PCR, and TCRdb's table has in-frame clones only and misses some. The sample yields about 7,700 clones, approximately 72% seen once. Sequencing was performed on tumor tissue. Every receptor here comes from a human donor with high-grade serous ovarian cancer.

This clone was recorded a few times. The chain is built from TRBV15 and TRBJ2-7; D unclear. The CDR3 is 14 amino acids. Trimming removed 0 bases at V and 2 bases at J, with 8 bases between. The germline CDR1 and CDR2 sequences are LNHNV and YYDKDF (reference sequence). CDR3 protein: CATSRDSLAYEQYF. The CDR3 bases are TGTGCCACCAGCAGAGATAGTTTAGCCTACGAGCAGTACTTC.

The J gene is TRBJ2-6, the V gene TRBV5-1; D unresolved. With 0 bases removed from V and 0 bases from J, the gap between germline ends came to 7 bases. The CDR3 totals 16 residues. Germline assignment: CDR1 SGHRS and CDR2 YFSETQ. The CDR3 sequence: CASSLASNSGANVLTF. CDR3 coding DNA: TGCGCCAGCAGCTTGGCATCGAACTCTGGGGCCAACGTCCTGACTTTC. The variable domain in full, completed from reference TRBV5-1 and TRBJ2-6, reads KAGVTQTPRYLIKTRGQQVTLSCSPISGHRSVSWYQQTPGQGLQFLFEYFSETQRNKGNFPGRFSGRQFSNSRSEMNVSTLELGDSALYLCASSLASNSGANVLTFGAGSRLTVL.

The chain combines TRBV29-1 with TRBJ2-1, with 7 bases that match TRBD1. The CDR3 is 15 amino acids. Germline V gives CDR1 SQVTM, CDR2 ANQGSEA. Trimming at V came to 6 bases and at J to 4 bases, leaving 12 bases not matched to a gene. The CDR3: CSVEADRPKYNEQFF. The CDR3 DNA sequence: TGCAGCGTCGAGGCGGACAGGCCCAAGTACAATGAGCAGTTCTTC.

This clone was counted between two and nine times. The rearrangement joins TRBV10-3 to TRBJ1-1; a possible D gene is TRBD1 (5 bases). The CDR3 has 15 amino acids. Per the germline V gene, CDR1 is ENHRY and CDR2 is SYGVKD. Between the trimmed V and J ends, which lost 6 bases and 1 base, there was a span of 15 bases. CDR3 DNA: TGTGCCATCAGGAATGGGGACTCTTCGAACACTGAAGCTTTCTTT. Translated: CAIRNGDSSNTEAFF.

The chain recombines TRBV7-2 with TRBJ2-7; perhaps TRBD2 as D (5 bases). The CDR3 contains 15 residues. CDR1 and CDR2 from the germline V gene are SGHTA and FQGNSA. V lost 5 bases to trimming and J lost 3 bases, with 17 bases between them. The CDR3 is CASSVPPGNNYEQYF. The CDR3 coding sequence is TGTGCCAGCAGCGTCCCCCCGGGAAATAACTACGAGCAGTACTTC. Full variable domain (remainder filled in from reference TRBV7-2 and TRBJ2-7): GAGVSQSPSNKVTEKGKDVELRCDPISGHTALYWYRQSLGQGLEFLIYFQGNSAPDKSGLPSDRFSAERTGGSVSTLTIQRTQQEDSAVYLCASSVPPGNNYEQYFGPGTRLTVT.

The chain employs TRBV9 and TRBJ2-7, with D tentatively TRBD2 (6 bases). With 3 bases removed from V and 0 bases from J, the gap between germline ends came to 13 bases. This CDR3 has 15 residues. CDR1 is SGDLS, CDR2 YYNGEE, per germline. CDR3 coding DNA: TGTGCCAGCAGCGAGCTAGCGCTAAGCTCCTACGAGCAGTACTTC. Amino acid sequence: CASSELALSSYEQYF.

The CDR3 coding sequence is TGTGCCAGAAGCTTACACGCTTTGGCCGCGAACACCGGGGAGCTGTTTTTT. Encoded protein: CARSLHALAANTGELFF. This sequence joins TRBV5-3 and TRBJ2-2; D uncertain. TRBV5-3 is flagged as an ORF with uncertain function. The CDR3 is 17 amino acids. V dropped 2 bases and J dropped 0 bases, with 14 bases sitting between them.